This TCR beta chain originates from a study of blood T cell repertoires in COVID-19 (dated by TCRdb to 2019 to 2021). Regarding the complete study: The collaborator samples originated in the United States, Italy and Spain and spanned the acute and convalescent phases of COVID-19. The prospective study material was composed of cDNA or gDNA derived from T cells, B-cell-depleted T cells, or PBMCs. Subjects who had been exposed to COVID-19, were actively infected with it, or had recovered from it provided the deeply sampled blood TCRbeta repertoires that made up the dataset. The repertoires were released in a freely available public database intended as a resource for research on the immune response to SARS-CoV-2. The samples were drawn from the first 160 participants of the ongoing ImmuneRACE study and from 1,254 subjects provided by 6 global collaborators. The sample metadata nearly always contained a de-identified subject ID, COVID-19 status, age in years and sex. Where available, HLA class I and class II types were taken from metadata supplied by the sample provider and were not determined by assay-based typing. The investigation overall reported the following: Clinical and demographic metadata were provided uncurated, with the amount varying by source and participant.

Worth noting for this clone: Its antigen is currently not known. There are no base qualities to consult, and no much larger clone falls within one base.

TCRbeta CDR3 regions were amplified from genomic DNA by means of the immunoSEQ Assay, a bias-controlled multiplex PCR. The paper's processing steps were these. Nucleated cell counts per sample were estimated from amplification of reference gene primers within the assay. Sequence reads were collapsed and filtered to measure the absolute abundance of every unique TCRbeta CDR3 rearrangement. Productive Simpson clonality was computed per sample as the square root of Simpson's diversity index over productive rearrangements. TCRdb stores this immuneACCESS table with in-frame sequences only. Part of the clones is absent; in the studies checked, under half of the shortfall reflects unresolved V genes, and no reason is known for the rest. V and J calls and clone size are copied from that table; D and trimming were computed from the DNA. This sample lists roughly 50,000 clones; roughly 77% were detected once. The ten largest clones capture around a fifth of the sample.

The germline V gene gives CDR1 as LGHNA and CDR2 as YSLEER. Trimming removed 3 bases from V and 0 bases from J; the gene matches leave 9 bases unexplained. From its cysteine to its phenylalanine, the CDR3 spans 18 amino acids. Of the read, only the CDR3 DNA is kept; its 54 bases are in frame from base 1. Collaborating institutions collected whole blood in K2EDTA tubes following their own protocols. Collaborator samples were shipped for TCRbeta analysis as frozen whole blood, isolated PBMCs, or DNA extracted from either sample type. The receptor comes from a human donor with active or convalescent COVID-19. The donor label of this sample is uncertain. The V gene is TRBV4-3 and the J gene is TRBJ1-3, with 9 central nucleotides matching TRBD1. The sequencing input was peripheral blood. The CDR3 in this case is CASSHPQDRGGSGNTIYF. At the DNA level, the sequence is TGCGCCAGCAGCCATCCCCAAGACAGGGGGGGCTCTGGAAACACCATATATTTT.